The present entry profiles one T cell receptor beta chain with its context. The antigen is undetermined. This specimen belongs to a study of T cells after yellow fever vaccination. Study results and limitations: The booster saw the reappearance of most primary-vaccination clones (around 96% CD4, around 90% CD8).

Each CDR3 protein is one row after TCRdb ran MiXCR on the 5' RACE reads. Among around 530,000 distinct CDR3 sequences listed, about 15% were seen once. Trimming pared 7 bases from V and 4 bases from J, leaving 22 bases between. The CDR3 extends over 16 amino acids. Looked up from germline, CDR1 is SGHTA and CDR2 is FQGNSA. The sequenced sample was PBMCs, obtained 4 to 5 days after the first yellow fever vaccination. The clonotype was recovered from a man aged 18 to 35 who received the YFV17D yellow fever vaccine. The genes are TRBV7-2 and TRBJ1-2; D perhaps matches TRBD1 (5 bases). CDR3 region: CASTTPGGTLGYGYTF. The DNA for the CDR3 is TGTGCCAGCACCACACCGGGGGGTACTTTGGGCTATGGCTACACCTTC.